A selection of T cell receptor beta chains follows, all from one sample in a study of blood T cell repertoires in COVID-19. Libraries were prepared by immunoSEQ multiplex PCR; TCRdb keeps only in-frame clonotypes and omits some of them. The table records fewer than 70,000 clones, around 87% of them present only once. Sequenced input: peripheral blood. These receptors were taken from a man in his forties or fifties with COVID-19, enrolled during active disease. The CDR3 runs from the conserved cysteine through the conserved F or W. The D gene is left open where the match is weak.

D | J | V | length | CDR3
- | TRBJ1-5 | TRBV3-1/TRBV3-2 | 15 | CASSQDSSRNQPQHF
- | TRBJ1-2 | TRBV6-1 | 15 | CASSEGVTQPYGYTF
TRBD2 | TRBJ2-3 | TRBV9 | 14 | CASSAGTSGVPQYF
TRBD1 | TRBJ1-5 | TRBV6-1 | 15 | CASSDQGGGNQPQHF
- | TRBJ1-2 | TRBV23-1 | 13 | CASSPRRGGGYTF
- | TRBJ1-5 | TRBV19 | 14 | CASSIGQGPWPQHF
- | TRBJ1-1 | TRBV2 | 14 | CARREVSMNTEAFF
TRBD1 | TRBJ1-6 | TRBV2 | 13 | CASTDRASSPLHF
- | TRBJ1-4 | TRBV4-2 | 15 | CASSPDVGGNRRLFF
- | TRBJ2-6 | TRBV12-5 | 18 | CASGLVLDSQTGANVLTF
TRBD2 | TRBJ2-5 | TRBV5-5 | 16 | CASSFTPGLATETQYF
- | TRBJ2-4 | TRBV3-1/TRBV3-2 | 14 | CASSLGGIKNIQYF
TRBD2 | TRBJ2-5 | TRBV10-3 | 16 | CAISGGAGANQETQYF
TRBD1 | TRBJ2-2 | TRBV2 | 16 | CATSGTGASNTGELFF
- | TRBJ1-5 | TRBV18 | 14 | CASSQNGYNQPQHF
- | TRBJ2-1 | TRBV7-6 | 15 | CASSISLGLYNEQFF